The T cell receptor (beta chain) under discussion was sequenced for a study of shared clonotypes between healthy human individuals. Ten immunoSEQ deep assay plates held the unsorted PBMC DNA. Libraries were prepared by immunoSEQ multiplex PCR; TCRdb keeps only in-frame clonotypes and omits some of them. The table records 450,000 to 500,000 clones, around 80% of them present only once. Study observations and caveats: In this cohort, only blood was sampled, and tissue repertoires likely differ.

V was clipped by 3 bases and J by 3 bases; unmatched bases: 4. The CDR3 spans 15 residues. Germline lookup yields CDR1 SGHRS and CDR2 YFSETQ. Note on this clone: Its cognate antigen is unknown.

The receptor was isolated from a woman aged 40 to 50 in good health. Some clones in this sample may be carry-over from other donors' samples. The material sequenced was PBMCs. V usage is TRBV5-1 and J usage is TRBJ2-2; TRBD2 agrees at 8 bases. The CDR3 nucleotides are TGCGCCAGCAGCTGGACTAGCCCCGACACCGGGGAGCTGTTTTTT. It encodes CASSWTSPDTGELFF.